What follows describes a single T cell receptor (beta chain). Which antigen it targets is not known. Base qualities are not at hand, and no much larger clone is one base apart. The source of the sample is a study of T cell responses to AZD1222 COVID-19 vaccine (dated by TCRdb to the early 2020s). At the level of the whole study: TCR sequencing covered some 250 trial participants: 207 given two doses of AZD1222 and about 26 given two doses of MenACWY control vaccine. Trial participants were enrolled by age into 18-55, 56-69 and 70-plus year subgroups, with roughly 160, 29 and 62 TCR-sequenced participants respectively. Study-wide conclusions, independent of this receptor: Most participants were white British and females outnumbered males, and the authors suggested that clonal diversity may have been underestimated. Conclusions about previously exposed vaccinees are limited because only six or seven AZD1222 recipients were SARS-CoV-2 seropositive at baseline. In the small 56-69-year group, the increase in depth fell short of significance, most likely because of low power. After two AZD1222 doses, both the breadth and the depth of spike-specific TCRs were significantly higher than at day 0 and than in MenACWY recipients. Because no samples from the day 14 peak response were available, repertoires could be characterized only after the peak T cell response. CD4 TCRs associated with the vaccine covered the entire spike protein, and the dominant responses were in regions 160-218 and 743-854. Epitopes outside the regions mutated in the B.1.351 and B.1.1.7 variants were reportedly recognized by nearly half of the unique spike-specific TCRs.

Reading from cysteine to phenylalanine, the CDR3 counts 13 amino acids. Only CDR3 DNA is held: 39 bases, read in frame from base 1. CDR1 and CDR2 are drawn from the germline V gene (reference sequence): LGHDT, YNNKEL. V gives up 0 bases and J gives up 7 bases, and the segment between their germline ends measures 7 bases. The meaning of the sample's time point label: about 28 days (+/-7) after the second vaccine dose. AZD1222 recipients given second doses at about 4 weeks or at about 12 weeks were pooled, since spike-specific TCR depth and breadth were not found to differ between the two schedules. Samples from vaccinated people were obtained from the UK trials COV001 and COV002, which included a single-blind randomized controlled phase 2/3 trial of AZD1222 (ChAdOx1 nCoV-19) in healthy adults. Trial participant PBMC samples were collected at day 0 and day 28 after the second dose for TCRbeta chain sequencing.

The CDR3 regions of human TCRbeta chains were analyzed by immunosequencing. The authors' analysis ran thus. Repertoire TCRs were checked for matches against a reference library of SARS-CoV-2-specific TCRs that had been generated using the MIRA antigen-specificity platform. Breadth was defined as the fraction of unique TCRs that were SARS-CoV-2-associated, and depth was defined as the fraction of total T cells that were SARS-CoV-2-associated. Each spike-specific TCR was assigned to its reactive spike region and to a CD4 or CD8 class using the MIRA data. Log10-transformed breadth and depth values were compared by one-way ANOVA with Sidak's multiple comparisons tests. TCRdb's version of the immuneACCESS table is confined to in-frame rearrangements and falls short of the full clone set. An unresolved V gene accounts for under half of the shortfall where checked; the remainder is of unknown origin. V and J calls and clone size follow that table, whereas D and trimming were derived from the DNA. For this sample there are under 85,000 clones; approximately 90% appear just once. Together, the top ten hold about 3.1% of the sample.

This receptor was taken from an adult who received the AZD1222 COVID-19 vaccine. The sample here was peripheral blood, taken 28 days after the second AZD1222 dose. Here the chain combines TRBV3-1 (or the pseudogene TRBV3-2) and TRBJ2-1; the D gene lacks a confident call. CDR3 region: CASSQDEVNEQFF. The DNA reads TGTGCCAGCAGCCAAGACGAAGTTAATGAGCAGTTCTTC.